This T cell receptor (beta chain) emerged from a study of blood T cell repertoires in COVID-19. CDR1 and CDR2 from the germline V gene are LGHNA and YSLEER. The junction had 5 bases not matched to a gene; V was cut back by 4 bases and J by 8 bases. The CDR3 contains 13 residues. Methods used by the authors: Researchers report that nucleated cell counts were estimated from reference gene primer amplification. Some clones are missing from TCRdb's copy, which holds only in-frame ones; the method was immunoSEQ multiplex PCR. The V and J calls and clone size are taken from that table; D and trimming were inferred from the DNA. The sample comprises about 110,000 clones, around three quarters of which are singletons, and about 4.5% rests with the top ten.

The sequence came from a human donor in a cohort sampled during active or convalescent COVID-19. Sequencing input: peripheral blood. V is TRBV4-3 and J is TRBJ2-1; TRBD2 agrees at 7 bases. The CDR3 coding sequence is TGCGCCAGCAGCCCGACAGCGGGGCATGAGCAGTTCTTC. Protein: CASSPTAGHEQFF.